The rows below give T cell receptor beta chains drawn from one sample of a study of blood T cell repertoires in COVID-19. The data were produced by immunoSEQ multiplex PCR, yet TCRdb's version contains in-frame clones alone and is incomplete. The sample lists under 500,000 clones, around nine tenths occurring once. Sequencing input: peripheral blood. These receptors came from a woman aged 25 to 39 with acute or convalescent COVID-19. Each CDR3 is given with its conserved first and last residue. Fields, in order: D gene, J gene, CDR3 length, V gene, clone size, CDR3 DNA, CDR3 protein. A D gene is named only where the DNA matches it firmly. Expanded clones are given a class, and other clones once, few, many or no size at all.

D gene: NA
J gene: TRBJ1-2
CDR3 length: 13
V gene: TRBV6-1
clone size: NA
CDR3 DNA: TGTGCCAGCAGTCTACAGGGTAACTATGGCTACACCTTC
CDR3 protein: CASSLQGNYGYTF

D gene: TRBD1
J gene: TRBJ1-5
CDR3 length: 15
V gene: TRBV29-1
clone size: NA
CDR3 DNA: TGCAGCGTCGCCACTACAGGGGGCCGTGAACAGCCCCAGCATTTT
CDR3 protein: CSVATTGGREQPQHF

D gene: NA
J gene: TRBJ2-2
CDR3 length: 17
V gene: TRBV5-8
clone size: NA
CDR3 DNA: TGTGCCAGCAGCTTGGGGCCAGGGGCCCTCGACCCCGGGGAGCTGTTTTTT
CDR3 protein: CASSLGPGALDPGELFF

D gene: NA
J gene: TRBJ1-1
CDR3 length: 14
V gene: TRBV6-5
clone size: NA
CDR3 DNA: TGTGCCAGCAGGCCAACAGGGTACAGCGTTGAAGCTTTCTTT
CDR3 protein: CASRPTGYSVEAFF

D gene: NA
J gene: TRBJ2-2
CDR3 length: 11
V gene: TRBV9
clone size: NA
CDR3 DNA: TGTGCCAGCAGCACAACCGGGGAGCTGTTTTTT
CDR3 protein: CASSTTGELFF

D gene: NA
J gene: TRBJ1-2
CDR3 length: 15
V gene: TRBV18
clone size: once
CDR3 DNA: TGTGCCAGCTCACCACCGTCCAGGGCTAACTATGGCTACACCTTC
CDR3 protein: CASSPPSRANYGYTF

D gene: NA
J gene: TRBJ1-5
CDR3 length: 16
V gene: TRBV19
clone size: NA
CDR3 DNA: TGTGCCAGTGACTGGACAGAAAGTTATAGCAATCAGCCCCAGCATTTT
CDR3 protein: CASDWTESYSNQPQHF

D gene: TRBD2
J gene: TRBJ2-5
CDR3 length: 15
V gene: TRBV3-1/TRBV3-2
clone size: NA
CDR3 DNA: TGTGCCAGCAGCCACGGACTAGCGGGTTCAGAGACCCAGTACTTC
CDR3 protein: CASSHGLAGSETQYF

D gene: NA
J gene: TRBJ1-1
CDR3 length: 15
V gene: TRBV7-8
clone size: NA
CDR3 DNA: TGTGCCAGCAGCCGTAGCGGCCGGGGTGGAACTGAAGCTTTCTTT
CDR3 protein: CASSRSGRGGTEAFF

D gene: NA
J gene: TRBJ1-2
CDR3 length: 11
V gene: TRBV19
clone size: once
CDR3 DNA: TGTGCCGCTGGGACACGGGTTGGCTACACCTTC
CDR3 protein: CAAGTRVGYTF

D gene: NA
J gene: TRBJ2-3
CDR3 length: 14
V gene: TRBV9
clone size: few
CDR3 DNA: TGTGCCAGCAGCGTAGCTCGTCCCCCAGATACGCAGTATTTT
CDR3 protein: CASSVARPPDTQYF

D gene: NA
J gene: TRBJ2-3
CDR3 length: 18
V gene: TRBV4-1
clone size: NA
CDR3 DNA: TGCGCCAGCAGCCAACTGGTTCAGGGCTGGGGTAGCACAGATACGCAGTATTTT
CDR3 protein: CASSQLVQGWGSTDTQYF

D gene: TRBD1
J gene: TRBJ2-2
CDR3 length: 15
V gene: TRBV6-5
clone size: NA
CDR3 DNA: TGTGCCAGCAGCGGGACAGGGGGCTTTGCCGGGGAGCTGTTTTTT
CDR3 protein: CASSGTGGFAGELFF

D gene: NA
J gene: TRBJ1-2
CDR3 length: 15
V gene: TRBV28
clone size: NA
CDR3 DNA: TGTGCCAGCAGTTTAGATCAGGGGAGGGTCTATGGCTACACCTTC
CDR3 protein: CASSLDQGRVYGYTF

D gene: TRBD1
J gene: TRBJ2-7
CDR3 length: 14
V gene: TRBV6-5
clone size: NA
CDR3 DNA: TGTGCCAGCATGATGGGGACAGGGTCCTACGAGCAGTACTTC
CDR3 protein: CASMMGTGSYEQYF